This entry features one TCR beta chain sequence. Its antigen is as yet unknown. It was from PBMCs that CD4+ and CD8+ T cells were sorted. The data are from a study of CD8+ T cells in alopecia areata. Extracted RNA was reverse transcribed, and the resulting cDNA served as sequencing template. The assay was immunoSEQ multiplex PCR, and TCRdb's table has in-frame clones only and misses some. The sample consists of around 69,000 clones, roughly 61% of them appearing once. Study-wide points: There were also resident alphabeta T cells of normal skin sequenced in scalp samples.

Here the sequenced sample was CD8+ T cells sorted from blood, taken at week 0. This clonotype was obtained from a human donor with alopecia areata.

CDR3 in amino acids: CASSLTSGDYNEQFF. Written as DNA, the CDR3 is TGCGCCAGCAGCTTGACTAGCGGAGATTACAATGAGCAGTTCTTC. V gene TRBV5-1 combines with J gene TRBJ2-1; 8 bases match TRBD2. CDR1 and CDR2 (germline): SGHRS, YFSETQ. The CDR3 covers 15 residues. The V gene end was trimmed by 1 base and the J gene end by 4 bases; junction bases not matched to a gene: 4.